Listed below are T cell receptor beta chains from one sample, sequenced in a study of blood T cell repertoires in COVID-19. Clones were read by immunoSEQ multiplex PCR, and TCRdb kept only the in-frame ones, dropping some. Of roughly 400,000 clones listed, roughly 90% are singletons. The sample was PBMCs or T cells enriched from blood (not recorded which). The receptors shown here come from a woman younger than 30 who had been exposed to COVID-19. The CDR3 runs from the conserved cysteine through the conserved F or W. D genes are given only for firm matches. Expanded clones get a size class; other rows say once, few or many, or leave the size out.

CASSPAYEQYF,TGTGCCAGCAGCCCGGCCTACGAGCAGTACTTC,TRBJ2-7,NA,TRBV11-2,NA
CASSLSQGAYYGYTF,TGTGCCAGCAGTTTATCCCAGGGGGCTTACTATGGCTACACCTTC,TRBJ1-2,TRBD1,TRBV27,NA
CASSLSGLKNTEAFF,TGTGCCAGCAGTTTATCCGGACTGAAGAACACTGAAGCTTTCTTT,TRBJ1-1,NA,TRBV28,NA
CASSSPYRATNEKLFF,TGTGCCAGCAGTTCTCCCTACAGGGCAACTAATGAAAAACTGTTTTTT,TRBJ1-4,NA,TRBV28,NA
CASSEGQGYNEQFF,TGTGCCAGCAGTGAAGGCCAGGGCTACAATGAGCAGTTCTTC,TRBJ2-1,NA,TRBV2,NA
CASSQDIGSGGYGYTF,TGTGCCAGCAGCCAAGATATAGGCAGCGGCGGCTATGGCTACACCTTC,TRBJ1-2,NA,TRBV14,NA
CASSFPHLTGTSNTEAFF,TGTGCCAGCAGCTTCCCCCACCTCACAGGGACGAGTAACACTGAAGCTTTCTTT,TRBJ1-1,NA,TRBV5-4,NA
CAISESAGLGDTQYF,TGTGCCATCAGTGAGTCTGCAGGGCTAGGAGATACGCAGTATTTT,TRBJ2-3,NA,TRBV10-3,NA
CASSGSSGQGYGYTF,TGTGCCAGCAGTGGCTCTTCGGGACAGGGCTATGGCTACACCTTC,TRBJ1-2,TRBD1,TRBV6-4,NA
CASTKGQGLHRIADTQYF,TGTGCCAGTACAAAAGGACAGGGTCTTCACCGTATAGCAGATACGCAGTATTTT,TRBJ2-3,TRBD1,TRBV6-4,NA
CASSSPRGAYQTSGSYEQYF,TGTGCCAGCAGCTCTCCCCGGGGAGCTTACCAAACTAGCGGGAGTTACGAGCAGTACTTC,TRBJ2-7,TRBD2,TRBV9,NA
CASSLGGTGKNF,TGTGCCAGCAGCTTAGGTGGGACAGGAAAAAACTTC,TRBJ1-2,TRBD1,TRBV11-2,NA
CASRPSIQVWHEQYF,TGTGCCAGCAGGCCTTCCATACAGGTCTGGCACGAGCAGTACTTC,TRBJ2-7,NA,TRBV6-5,NA
CASSQEAASYEQYF,TGTGCCAGCAGCCAAGAAGCCGCTAGCTACGAGCAGTACTTC,TRBJ2-7,NA,TRBV4-2,NA
CASSRTGHGYTF,TGTGCCAGCAGTCGGACAGGGCACGGCTACACCTTC,TRBJ1-2,TRBD1,TRBV28,NA
CASSLSGRGLYNEQFF,TGTGCCAGCAGCTTGTCTGGCAGGGGGCTCTACAATGAGCAGTTCTTC,TRBJ2-1,TRBD1,TRBV7-3,NA
CASSLGQLNTEAFF,TGTGCCAGCAGCTTAGGACAGCTGAACACTGAAGCTTTCTTT,TRBJ1-1,NA,TRBV7-8,NA
CASSSLAGGTQETQYF,TGTGCCAGCAGCTCACTAGCGGGGGGGACTCAAGAGACCCAGTACTTC,TRBJ2-5,TRBD2,TRBV7-2,NA
CASSLTSTGGQTDTQYF,TGTGCCAGCAGCTTAACCTCGACAGGGGGACAGACAGATACGCAGTATTTT,TRBJ2-3,TRBD1,TRBV7-3,NA
CASSWTGANYGYTF,TGTGCCAGCAGTTGGACAGGGGCTAACTATGGCTACACCTTC,TRBJ1-2,TRBD1,TRBV28,NA
CASRNLGQAFF,TGTGCCAGCAGAAATTTGGGGCAAGCTTTCTTT,TRBJ1-1,NA,TRBV3-1/TRBV3-2,NA
CASSPSPGQGIHEQYF,TGTGCCAGCAGCCCTAGTCCGGGACAGGGGATCCACGAGCAGTACTTC,TRBJ2-7,TRBD1,TRBV7-2,NA
CASSLQLRGNEQFF,TGTGCCAGCAGTTTACAGCTCAGGGGCAATGAGCAGTTCTTC,TRBJ2-1,NA,TRBV28,NA
CASSAYGAGNTIYF,TGTGCCAGCAGCGCATACGGAGCTGGAAACACCATATATTTT,TRBJ1-3,NA,TRBV5-5,NA
CASSEAHNSGNTIYF,TGTGCCAGCAGTGAGGCACATAACTCTGGAAACACCATATATTTT,TRBJ1-3,NA,TRBV6-1,NA
CASSILTGGDYGYTF,TGTGCCAGTAGTATCCTGACAGGGGGAGACTATGGCTACACCTTC,TRBJ1-2,TRBD1,TRBV19,NA
CASSSSRGSSHQETQYF,TGTGCCAGCAGCTCCTCCCGGGGGAGCAGTCACCAAGAGACCCAGTACTTC,TRBJ2-5,NA,TRBV11-2,NA
CASSKGQGWTEAFF,TGTGCCAGTAGTAAGGGACAGGGGTGGACTGAAGCTTTCTTT,TRBJ1-1,TRBD1,TRBV19,NA
CASSPTGGYGYTF,TGTGCCAGCAGCCCCACAGGGGGCTATGGCTACACCTTC,TRBJ1-2,NA,TRBV21-1,NA
CASSLVVAGGEQFF,TGTGCCAGCAGCTTGGTGGTAGCGGGGGGTGAGCAGTTCTTC,TRBJ2-1,TRBD2,TRBV11-2,NA
CASSSTGGVGAFF,TGCGCCAGCAGCTCGACAGGGGGCGTTGGAGCTTTCTTT,TRBJ1-1,TRBD1,TRBV5-1,once
CASSRERSSYEQYF,TGTGCCAGCAGCCGTGAAAGGAGCTCCTACGAGCAGTACTTC,TRBJ2-7,NA,TRBV7-8,NA